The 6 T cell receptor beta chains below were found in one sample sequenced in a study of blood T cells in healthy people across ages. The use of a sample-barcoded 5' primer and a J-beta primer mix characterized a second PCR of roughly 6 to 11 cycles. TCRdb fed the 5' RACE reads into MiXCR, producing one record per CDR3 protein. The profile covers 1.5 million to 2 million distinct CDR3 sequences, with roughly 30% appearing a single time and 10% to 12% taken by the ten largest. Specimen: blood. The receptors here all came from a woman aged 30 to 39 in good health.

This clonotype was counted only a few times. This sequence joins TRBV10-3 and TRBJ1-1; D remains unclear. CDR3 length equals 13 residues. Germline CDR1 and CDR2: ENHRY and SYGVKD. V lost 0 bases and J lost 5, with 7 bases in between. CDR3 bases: TGTGCCATCAGTGAGTCAGAGAGAACTGAAGCTTTCTTT. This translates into CAISESERTEAFF.

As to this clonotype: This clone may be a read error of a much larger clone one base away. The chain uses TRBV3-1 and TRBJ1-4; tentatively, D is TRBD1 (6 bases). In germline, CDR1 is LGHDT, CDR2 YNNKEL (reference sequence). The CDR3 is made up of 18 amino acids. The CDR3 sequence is CASSPTQGTLATNERLFF. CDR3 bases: TGTGCCAGCAGCCCTACCCAGGGGACCCTAGCAACTAATGAAAGACTGTTTTTT.

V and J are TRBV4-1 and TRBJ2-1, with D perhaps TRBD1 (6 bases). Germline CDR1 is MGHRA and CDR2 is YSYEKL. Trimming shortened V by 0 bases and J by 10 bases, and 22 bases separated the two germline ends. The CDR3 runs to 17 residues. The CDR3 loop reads CASSQEGFKGVRGEQFF. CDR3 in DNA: TGCGCCAGCAGCCAAGAGGGCTTTAAGGGAGTTAGGGGGGAGCAGTTCTTC.

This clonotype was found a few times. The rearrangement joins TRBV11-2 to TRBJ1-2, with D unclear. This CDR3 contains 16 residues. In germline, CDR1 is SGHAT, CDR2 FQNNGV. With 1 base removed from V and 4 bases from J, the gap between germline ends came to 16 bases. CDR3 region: CASSLGGISEGYGYTF. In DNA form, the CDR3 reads TGTGCCAGCAGCTTAGGGGGAATCAGTGAAGGCTATGGCTACACCTTC.

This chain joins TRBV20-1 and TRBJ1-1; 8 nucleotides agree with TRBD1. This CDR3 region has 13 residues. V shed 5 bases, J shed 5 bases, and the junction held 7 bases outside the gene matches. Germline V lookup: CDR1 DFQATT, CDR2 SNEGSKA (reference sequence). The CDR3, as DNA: TGCAGTGCTCGCGGACAGGGTGAGACTGAAGCTTTCTTT. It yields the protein CSARGQGETEAFF.

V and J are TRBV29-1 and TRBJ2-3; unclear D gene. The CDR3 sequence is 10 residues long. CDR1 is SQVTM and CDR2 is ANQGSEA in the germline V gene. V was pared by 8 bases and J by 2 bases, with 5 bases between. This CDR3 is CSTNTDTQYF. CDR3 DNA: TGCAGCACAAACACAGATACGCAGTATTTT.